This T cell receptor beta chain is drawn from a study of shared clonotypes between healthy human individuals. Findings of the study overall: Against clonotypes common to all four donors, non-shared ones had lower generation probabilities. Naive subsets generally exceeded memory subsets in estimated richness. The authors sampled blood alone, and tissue repertoires likely differ.

Here immunoSEQ multiplex PCR was the method, and the copy in TCRdb shows in-frame clones only, minus some. Counted here are some 2.1 million clones, 95% occurring once; the ten biggest clones make up about 0.13%. In regard to this clone: Its antigen is still unknown.

This CDR3 is built from 15 residues. Per the germline V gene, CDR1 is SNHLY and CDR2 is FYNNEI. V was pared by 3 bases and J by 7 bases, with 13 bases between. Investigators divided CD4+ cells into CD45RA+ naive and CD45RA-negative memory subsets. The origin of this receptor is a man younger than 35 in good health. The rearrangement uses TRBV2 and TRBJ1-6; D not resolved. Sequenced material: naive CD4+ T cells sorted from blood. As to subset: CD45RA+ positively selected. The CDR3 is CASSEARAGNSPLHF. The DNA of the CDR3 is TGTGCCAGCAGTGAGGCTAGGGCAGGCAATTCACCCCTCCACTTT.